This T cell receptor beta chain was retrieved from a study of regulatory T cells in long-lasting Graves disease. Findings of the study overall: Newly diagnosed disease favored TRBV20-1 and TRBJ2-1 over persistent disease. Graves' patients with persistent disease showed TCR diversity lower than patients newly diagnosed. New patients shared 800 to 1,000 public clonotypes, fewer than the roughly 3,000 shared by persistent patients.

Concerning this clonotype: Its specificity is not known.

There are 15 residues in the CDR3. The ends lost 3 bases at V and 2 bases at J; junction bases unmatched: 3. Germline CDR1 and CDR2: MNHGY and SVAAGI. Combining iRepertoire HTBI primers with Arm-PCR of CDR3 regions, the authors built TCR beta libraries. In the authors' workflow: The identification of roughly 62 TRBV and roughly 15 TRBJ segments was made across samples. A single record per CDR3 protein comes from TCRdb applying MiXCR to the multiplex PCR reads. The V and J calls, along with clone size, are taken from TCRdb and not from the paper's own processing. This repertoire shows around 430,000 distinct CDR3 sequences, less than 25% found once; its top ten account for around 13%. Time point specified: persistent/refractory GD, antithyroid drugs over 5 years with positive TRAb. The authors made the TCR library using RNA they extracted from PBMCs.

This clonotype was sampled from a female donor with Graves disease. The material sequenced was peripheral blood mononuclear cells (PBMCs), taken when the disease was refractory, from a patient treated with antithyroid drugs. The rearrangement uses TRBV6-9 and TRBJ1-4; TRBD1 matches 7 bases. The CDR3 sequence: CASSYAGQTNEKLFF. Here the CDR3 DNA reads TGTGCCAGCAGTTACGCGGGACAGACTAATGAAAAACTGTTTTTT.